The 16 T cell receptor beta chains below were found in one sample sequenced in a study of response to subunit inactivated influenza vaccine. TCRdb reprocessed the RT-PCR reads with MiXCR, giving one entry per CDR3 protein. In the table there are about 540,000 distinct CDR3 sequences, roughly 15% of which are singletons. Sequenced here: PBMCs from blood, sampled 11 to 12 days after vaccination. These receptors originate from a man aged 45-65 years who received an inactivated influenza vaccine.

This clonotype was counted only a few times. The J gene is TRBJ2-7, the V gene TRBV7-9; TRBD1 matches 7 bases. The CDR3 has 15 residues. V lost 5 bases to trimming and J lost 3 bases; unmatched junction nucleotides: 10. The germline gives CDR1 SEHNR, CDR2 FQNEAQ (reference sequence). CDR3 residues: CASSPDRDPFYEQYF. Written as DNA, the CDR3 is TGTGCCAGCAGCCCCGACAGGGATCCTTTCTACGAGCAGTACTTC.

This clonotype was seen more than once but under ten times. As DNA, the CDR3 is TGTGCCAGCAGTGCCCGGGACAGGGGTCCCAATGAGCAGTTCTTC. It encodes CASSARDRGPNEQFF. This chain links TRBV12-3 or TRBV12-4 with TRBJ2-1; 10 positions agree with TRBD1. V was pared by 5 bases and J by 6 bases, with 7 bases of the junction left unmatched. The CDR3 extends over 15 amino acids.

The sample holds a few counts of this clonotype. This chain connects TRBV5-6 to TRBJ2-5, with 7 bases identical to TRBD2. This CDR3 spans 15 amino acids. Germline assignment: CDR1 SGHDT and CDR2 YYEEEE. The V gene end was trimmed by 3 bases and the J gene end by 5 bases; junction bases not matched to a gene: 10. CDR3 amino acids: CASSSLAMLLETQYF. Here the CDR3 DNA reads TGTGCCAGCAGCTCACTAGCGATGCTTCTGGAGACCCAGTACTTC.

This clonotype was found a few times. The chain employs TRBV25-1 and TRBJ2-2, with D unresolved. CDR1 and CDR2 (germline): MGHDK, SYGVNS. The germline V and J ends were trimmed by 7 bases and 0 bases, with 9 bases remaining between them. This CDR3 has 14 residues. The CDR3 DNA sequence: TGTGCCAGCACAATGGCCTCGAACACCGGGGAGCTGTTTTTT. Amino acids: CASTMASNTGELFF.

This clonotype was recorded a few times. The chain joins TRBV4-3 to TRBJ2-3, with D uncertain. The CDR3 is 14 amino acids. The V gene lost 0 bases and the J gene lost 2 bases, with 6 bases spanning the gap. CDR1 is LGHNA and CDR2 is YSLEER in the germline V gene. The CDR3 coding sequence is TGCGCCAGCAGCCAAGATACCTACACAGATACGCAGTATTTT. Protein product: CASSQDTYTDTQYF.

There are a few counts of this clonotype. The chain employs TRBV6-2 or TRBV6-3 and TRBJ1-5, with D perhaps TRBD1 (6 bases). CDR3 length equals 15 residues. V lost 7 bases to trimming and J lost 7 bases, with 20 bases between them. Germline V gene data show CDR1 as MNHEY and CDR2 as SVGEGT. The CDR3 region has the DNA TGTGCCAGCACTAACACGGGCGGGGGCGCGCAGCCCCAGCATTTT. This encodes CASTNTGGGAQPQHF.

This clonotype was seen only a few times. V is TRBV5-1 and J is TRBJ1-4; D is unresolved. The ends were cut back, 5 bases at V and 0 bases at J, with 5 bases in the middle. Looked up from germline, CDR1 is SGHRS and CDR2 is YFSETQ. This CDR3 has 13 residues. DNA of the CDR3: TGCGCCAGCAGGTCAGCAACTAATGAAAAACTGTTTTTT. Translated: CASRSATNEKLFF.

The chain combines TRBV4-2 with TRBJ2-3; D gene unclear. The germline CDR1 and CDR2 sequences are LGHNA and YNFKEQ. V was trimmed by 9 bases and J by 6 bases, leaving 22 bases between them. The CDR3 has 15 amino acids. CDR3 bases: TGTGCCAGACTTCTTACCCCTGGTCATACGGATACGCAGTATTTT. Protein: CARLLTPGHTDTQYF.

This clonotype was counted at least ten times. The chain combines TRBV10-3 with TRBJ1-2; D perhaps matches TRBD1 (5 bases). The CDR3 consists of 12 residues. With 2 bases removed from V and 5 bases from J, the gap between germline ends came to 6 bases. Germline-derived CDR1 and CDR2 are ENHRY and SYGVKD. DNA of the CDR3: TGTGCCATCAGTGAGCAGGGTTATGGCTACACCTTC. Residues: CAISEQGYGYTF.

V and J are TRBV28 and TRBJ2-7; tentative D call: TRBD2 (5 bases). This CDR3 region has 14 residues. The V end was cut by 6 bases, the J end by 7 bases, with 19 bases between. The germline V gene has CDR1 MDHEN and CDR2 SYDVKM. The CDR3 sequence: CASSNVGLQEEQYF. In nucleotides, the CDR3 is TGTGCCAGCAGCAACGTCGGACTCCAGGAAGAGCAGTACTTC.

The V and J genes are TRBV5-6 and TRBJ2-3; 7 bases fit TRBD1. The CDR3 has 16 residues. Trimming at V came to 4 bases and at J to 5 bases, leaving 13 bases not matched to a gene. Germline CDR1 reads SGHDT; CDR2 reads YYEEEE. CDR3 DNA sequence: TGTGCCAGCAGCCTCCGACAGGGAGCATTGGGAGATACGCAGTATTTT. It encodes CASSLRQGALGDTQYF.

This chain joins TRBV6-2 or TRBV6-3 and TRBJ1-2, with D perhaps matching TRBD1 (5 bases). The ends were cut back, 5 bases at V and 6 bases at J, with 19 bases in the middle. CDR1 is MNHEY, CDR2 SVGEGT, per germline. This CDR3 region has 15 residues. CDR3 nucleotides: TGTGCCAGCAGTAAAACGGACATGGCCTGGGATGGCTACACCTTC. The encoded protein is CASSKTDMAWDGYTF.

A few counts support this clonotype. This chain connects TRBV28 to TRBJ1-2; the D gene is possibly TRBD1 (5 bases). Germline V lookup: CDR1 MDHEN, CDR2 SYDVKM. The V end was cut by 4 bases, the J end by 1 base, with 19 bases between. This CDR3 spans 17 amino acids. The CDR3, as DNA: TGTGCCAGCAGTTCCATAACCCTGACAGTCCATAACTATGGCTACACCTTC. Translating gives CASSSITLTVHNYGYTF.

The CDR3 region has the DNA TGTGCCAGCTCACCACGACTAGCGGGAAGTGGGAATGAGCAGTTCTTC. It is translated as CASSPRLAGSGNEQFF. The chain is built from TRBV18 and TRBJ2-1, with 11 bases matching TRBD2. CDR3 size: 16 residues. J was trimmed by 7 bases and V by 1 base; bases with no gene match: 6. Per the germline V gene, CDR1 is KGHSH and CDR2 is LQKENI. The full variable domain, completed using reference TRBV18 and TRBJ2-1, is NAGVMQNPRHLVRRRGQEARLRCSPMKGHSHVYWYRQLPEEGLKFMVYLQKENIIDESGMPKERFSAEFPKEGPSILRIQQVVRGDSAAYFCASSPRLAGSGNEQFFGPGTRLTVL.

The chain carries TRBV9 and TRBJ2-3; D might be TRBD1 or TRBD2, each matching 5 bases. The germline V and J ends were trimmed by 3 bases and 4 bases, with 15 bases remaining between them. Germline CDR1 is SGDLS and CDR2 is YYNGEE. The CDR3 consists of 15 residues. CDR3 DNA: TGTGCCAGCAGCGAGGGCGGTAGAGGGGCAGATACGCAGTATTTT. Amino acids: CASSEGGRGADTQYF.

This clonotype has just a few counts. The V gene is TRBV12-3 or TRBV12-4, the J gene TRBJ1-5; D might be TRBD1 (6 bases). Trimming left V 6 bases short and J 6 bases short, with 15 bases between. This CDR3 has 14 amino acids. The CDR3 DNA reads TGTGCCAGCAGCAAAGAGGGGGTAAGTCAGCCCCAGCATTTT. Its protein product is CASSKEGVSQPQHF.